This T cell receptor beta chain was sequenced in a study of human T cells and chemical hapten exposure. The CDR3 sequence is 13 residues long. Germline loops: CDR1 SGHRS, CDR2 YFSETQ. Trimming shortened V by 3 bases and J by 1 base, and 7 bases separated the two germline ends. The table lists this clonotype with many counts. TCRdb reprocessed the RACE reads via MiXCR and lists one record per CDR3 protein. The data hold approximately 34,000 distinct CDR3 sequences, with about 5.5% observed a single time. As for time point: healthy volunteer bleed at 6 weeks. Total RNA extraction was carried out from unfractionated whole blood.

Material: whole blood. This chain links TRBV5-1 with TRBJ1-1; D not certain. This receptor was taken from a human donor in good health. Some clones in this sample may be carry-over from other donors' samples. CDR3 in amino acids: CASSSDPNTEAFF. The CDR3 bases are TGCGCCAGCAGCTCGGACCCGAACACTGAAGCTTTCTTT.